This T cell receptor beta chain stems from a study of blood T cell repertoires in COVID-19. Across the whole study: Acute and convalescent COVID-19 samples came from the United States, Italy and Spain. The analysed material was cDNA or gDNA that came from T cells, B-cell-depleted T cells, or PBMCs.

The V and J ends lost 6 bases and 12 bases respectively, with 17 bases between them. The CDR3 runs 12 residues. Germline assignment: CDR1 SGHAT and CDR2 FQNNGV. Original data processing: Estimated nucleated cell counts came from reference gene primer amplification. TCRdb keeps only in-frame clones here, not all; method: immunoSEQ multiplex PCR. The V and J calls and clone size come from that table; D and trimming were worked out from the DNA. The data contain around 250,000 clones, roughly four fifths of them singletons. V is TRBV11-2 and J is TRBJ1-1, with D possibly matching TRBD1 (5 bases). The source material was peripheral blood. The source of this sequence is a man aged 45-65 years with active or convalescent COVID-19. CDR3 loop: CASRGEGALPFF. In nucleotides, the CDR3 is TGTGCCAGCAGAGGGGAGGGCGCATTACCTTTCTTT.